The clone carrying this T cell receptor beta chain has more than one count but fewer than ten. The sample belongs to a study of CD8+ T cells in alopecia areata. Sequencing relied on a cDNA template that was reverse transcribed from extracted RNA. The protocol was immunoSEQ multiplex PCR, while the TCRdb copy is restricted to in-frame clones and leaves out a portion. The sample has more than 150,000 clones, about 47% seen once. Sample treatment: oral pan-JAK inhibitor, 5-10 mg twice daily. V shed 6 bases, J shed 2 bases, and the junction held 4 bases outside the gene matches. Germline CDR1 reads MNHEY; CDR2 reads SMNVEV (reference sequence). The CDR3 consists of 14 residues.

This TCR was recovered from a human donor with alopecia areata. The material was CD8+ T cells sorted from blood, obtained around week 53, from a patient treated with tofacitinib. The chain links TRBV27 to TRBJ1-1, with 9 bases identical to TRBD1. CDR3 residues: CASSSTGGNTEAFF. CDR3 sequence (DNA): TGTGCCAGCAGCTCAACAGGGGGCAACACTGAAGCTTTCTTT.